This record concerns one TCR beta chain sequence. The sample belongs to a study of siplizumab effects on memory and regulatory T cells. Unstimulated naive, memory, effector memory and TEMRA subsets were also sequenced, drawn from three donor pairs. Sequencing used immunoSEQ multiplex PCR; TCRdb keeps in-frame clones, though not all of them. The sample shows about 91,000 clones, around 97% of them seen only once. CDR1 and CDR2 from the germline V gene are SGDLS and YYNGEE. With 2 bases removed from V and 2 bases from J, the gap between germline ends came to 11 bases. This CDR3 spans 15 amino acids. The chain employs TRBV9 and TRBJ1-5; no definite D call. The clonotype was recovered from a human donor in good health. Sequencing was carried out using naive CD4+ T cells sorted from blood. The CDR3 coding sequence is TGTGCCAGCAGCGTCCACGGGTCGGGCAATCAGCCCCAGCATTTT. This sequence encodes CASSVHGSGNQPQHF. The whole variable domain, filled in from reference TRBV9 and TRBJ1-5, reads DSGVTQTPKHLITATGQRVTLRCSPRSGDLSVYWYQQSLDQGLQFLIQYYNGEERAKGNILERFSAQQFPDLHSELNLSSLELGDSALYFCASSVHGSGNQPQHFGDGTRLSIL.